This T cell receptor (beta chain) was obtained from a study of shared clonotypes between healthy human individuals. The sorted-subset replicate PCRs were given 150 to 250 ng DNA, which is 31,000 or so T cell genomes. Profiled with immunoSEQ multiplex PCR; TCRdb holds only in-frame clones, not every one. Of 1.5 million to 1.9 million clones in the sample, 95% to 99% are singletons; the top ten hold roughly 0.42%. This clonotype was obtained from a man younger than 40 in good health. The material sequenced was naive CD4+ T cells sorted from blood. Subset reported: CD45RA+ positively selected.

As DNA, the CDR3 is TGCAGCGTTTCCAAAACAGGGTTCAACACAGATACGCAGTATTTT. It specifies CSVSKTGFNTDTQYF. The rearrangement uses TRBV29-1 and TRBJ2-3; D is perhaps TRBD1 (6 bases). The CDR3 extends over 15 amino acids. Germline V gene lookup returns CDR1 SQVTM and CDR2 ANQGSEA. V lost 5 bases to trimming and J lost 2 bases, with 17 bases between them.